The 15 T cell receptor beta chains reported below all come from one sample, sequenced in a study of identical twins (TCRdb year 2016). The receptor library was made with 5' RACE. Reads for this sample came from an Illumina HiSeq 2000. In-frame beta chains were kept once TCRdb had trimmed the public reads at Q25 with fastp and called clones with MiXCR. Here each entry gathers all rows of one CDR3 protein and keeps the most common genes and DNA. The sample table holds about 520,000 distinct CDR3 sequences, of which 22% were seen once. Of the sample, 0.8% to 1% falls within the top ten clones. The same data also went into a second study, on T cells expressing NK-cell markers.

The sequencing sample was made of CD4+ T cells sorted from blood. The receptors were sampled from a woman aged 18-30 years in good health.

Only a few counts were recorded for this clonotype. This rearrangement joins TRBV10-3 to TRBJ1-2; the D is unclear. Germline lookup yields CDR1 ENHRY and CDR2 SYGVKD. The V end was cut by 3 bases, the J end by 2 bases, with 7 bases between. This CDR3 has 13 residues. CDR3 residues: CAISDRRNYGYTF. The CDR3 bases are TGTGCCATCAGTGACAGGAGGAACTATGGCTACACCTTC.

The chain carries TRBV20-1 and TRBJ1-4, with a tentative D call TRBD1 (5 bases). Germline V lookup: CDR1 DFQATT, CDR2 SNEGSKA (reference sequence). This CDR3 comprises 15 residues. Trimming removed 6 bases at V and 6 bases at J, with 20 bases between. The CDR3 sequence is CSAIGGRGGHEKLFF. The CDR3 nucleotides read TGCAGTGCCATTGGAGGGAGGGGCGGCCATGAAAAACTGTTTTTT.

The V call is TRBV10-3, the J call TRBJ2-5, with D possibly TRBD2 on 5 matching bases. Germline loops: CDR1 ENHRY, CDR2 SYGVKD. This CDR3 spans 16 amino acids. V dropped 0 bases and J dropped 5 bases, with 16 bases sitting between them. CDR3 region: CAISESIGLDGETQYF. In DNA form, the CDR3 reads TGTGCCATCAGTGAGTCTATCGGACTCGATGGGGAGACCCAGTACTTC.

This clonotype has only a few counts. This chain joins TRBV20-1 and TRBJ2-1; 7 positions match TRBD2. The germline V gene encodes CDR1 DFQATT and CDR2 SNEGSKA (reference sequence). V shed 1 base, J shed 4 bases, and the junction held 1 base outside the gene matches. The CDR3 runs to 13 residues. CDR3 residues: CSARAGGYNEQFF. The CDR3 nucleotides read TGCAGTGCTAGAGCGGGAGGTTACAATGAGCAGTTCTTC.

This clonotype was picked up many times. The chain uses TRBV12-3 or TRBV12-4 and TRBJ2-2, with 7 bases fitting TRBD1. CDR3 size: 15 residues. The V and J ends lost 5 bases and 4 bases, in that order; junction bases with no gene match: 7. The CDR3 protein is CASSPRQGGTGELFF. CDR3 bases: TGTGCCAGCAGTCCCAGACAGGGCGGCACCGGGGAGCTGTTTTTT.

This clonotype was found a few times. This chain joins TRBV29-1 and TRBJ2-7; 8 nucleotides match TRBD1. CDR3 length: 12 residues. J was trimmed by 3 bases and V by 6 bases; bases with no gene match: 4. CDR1 is SQVTM, CDR2 ANQGSEA, per germline. CDR3: CSVSDRDYEQYF. The DNA of the CDR3 is TGCAGCGTCTCGGACAGGGACTACGAGCAGTACTTC.

The V call is TRBV6-1, the J call TRBJ2-7, with 7 nucleotides matching TRBD1. CDR1 and CDR2 (germline): MNHNS, SASEGT. V dropped 6 bases and J dropped 0; count of bases not matched to a gene: 5. The CDR3 runs 14 residues. The CDR3 protein is CASRPQGVSYEQYF. The CDR3 nucleotides are TGTGCCAGCAGACCCCAGGGGGTCTCCTACGAGCAGTACTTC.

This clonotype turned up a few times. The rearrangement joins TRBV12-3 or TRBV12-4 to TRBJ1-6; no definite D call. CDR3 length equals 14 residues. Trimming shortened V by 3 bases and J by 8 bases, and 11 bases separated the two germline ends. The CDR3 DNA sequence: TGTGCCAGCAGTTTGTACCGGGGAGATTCACCCCTCCACTTT. Amino acid sequence: CASSLYRGDSPLHF.

The chain has TRBV3-1 and TRBJ1-2; D perhaps matches TRBD1 (6 bases). From germline, CDR1 is LGHDT and CDR2 YNNKEL (reference sequence). The CDR3 contains 14 residues. V was pared by 4 bases and J by 2 bases, with 11 bases between. In nucleotides, the CDR3 is TGTGCCAGCAGCCCAGGGGAAGGAAACTATGGCTACACCTTC. Its translation: CASSPGEGNYGYTF.

This clonotype was observed a handful of times. The V and J genes are TRBV6-1 and TRBJ2-1, with 9 bases that match TRBD1. V was clipped by 5 bases and J by 10 bases; unmatched bases: 12. CDR1 is MNHNS and CDR2 is SASEGT in the germline V gene. The CDR3 has 15 amino acids. The CDR3 reads CASSPPGQGNPEQFF. DNA for the CDR3: TGTGCCAGCAGTCCACCGGGACAGGGTAACCCAGAGCAGTTCTTC.

The chain links TRBV20-1 to TRBJ2-2, with D possibly TRBD2 on 5 matching bases. The CDR3 loop spans 12 amino acids. Germline V gene sequence: CDR1 DFQATT, CDR2 SNEGSKA (reference sequence). V shed 6 bases and J shed 3 bases, with 8 bases lying between them. DNA for the CDR3: TGCAGTGCCCCCGGGGACACCGGGGAGCTGTTTTTT. Translation gives CSAPGDTGELFF.

This clonotype appeared a single time. The chain links TRBV6-2 or TRBV6-3 to TRBJ1-5; the match to TRBD1 covers 9 bases. The CDR3 has 17 amino acids. Germline values: CDR1 MNHEY, CDR2 SVGEGT. V shed 4 bases, J shed 7 bases, and the junction held 14 bases outside the gene matches. The CDR3 region has the DNA TGTGCCAGCAGTTCCGGGCGGGACAGGGTGTACGGGCAGCCCCAGCATTTT. Translating gives CASSSGRDRVYGQPQHF.

This rearrangement joins TRBV12-3 or TRBV12-4 to TRBJ2-1, with a possible D match to TRBD1 (5 bases). V lost 2 bases to trimming and J lost 6 bases, with 8 bases between them. The CDR3 runs 13 residues. CDR3 amino acids: CASSLSGFNEQFF. The CDR3, as DNA: TGTGCCAGCAGTTTATCAGGGTTCAATGAGCAGTTCTTC.

This clonotype showed up just a few times. This sequence joins TRBV12-3 or TRBV12-4 and TRBJ2-1; TRBD2 matches at 8 bases. V dropped 8 bases and J dropped 8; count of bases not matched to a gene: 14. CDR3 length: 15 amino acids. CDR3 nucleotides: TGTGCCAGCTCCAGGGCCCGGGGGGGCTTCGATGAGCAGTTCTTC. This encodes CASSRARGGFDEQFF.

In this sample, this clonotype turned up many times. This chain connects TRBV15 to TRBJ2-5, with D possibly being TRBD2 (5 bases). Germline assignment: CDR1 LNHNV and CDR2 YYDKDF (reference sequence). Trimming stripped 5 bases from V and 5 bases from J, with 9 bases between. This CDR3 is 12 amino acids long. This CDR3 reads CATSFPGETQYF. Here the CDR3 DNA reads TGTGCCACCAGCTTCCCGGGGGAGACCCAGTACTTC.